The T cell receptor (beta chain) under discussion was sequenced for a study of cytomegalovirus exposure and HLA in healthy donors. Turning to the study itself: Early release data held around 82 million unique TCRs from HLA-typed donors.

Study findings and constraints: A later analysis associated roughly 15,000 TCR beta sequences with HLA alleles at a 0.05 false discovery rate.

PCR primers comprised 60 Vbeta and 13 Jbeta primers. Produced via immunoSEQ multiplex PCR; TCRdb's table is partial and in-frame only. This repertoire shows 180,000 or so clones, around 80% found once; its top ten account for 3.7%. This CDR3 is 15 amino acids long. The germline V gene encodes CDR1 LNHDA and CDR2 SQIVND (reference sequence). The V end lost 3 bases, the J end lost 4 bases, and 13 bases lay between the germline ends. This clone came up a few times. What it binds is not known. Sequenced input: PBMCs. The clonotype originates from a woman aged 55-69 years in good health and CMV-seropositive. This chain uses TRBV19 with TRBJ1-5; D is undetermined. The CDR3 DNA is TGTGCCAGTAGTATCGGCGAGGGTAGGAATCAGCCCCAGCATTTT. It yields the protein CASSIGEGRNQPQHF.